The TCR beta chain described here comes from a study of blood T cell repertoires in COVID-19. Turning to the study itself: Material from acute and convalescent COVID-19 was sourced from the United States, Italy and Spain.

Original analysis: Amplified reference gene primers provided the basis for estimating nucleated cell counts. Repertoires were generated with immunoSEQ multiplex PCR, while TCRdb's copy carries only in-frame clones and drops some. That table furnishes V, J and clone size, whereas the DNA furnished D and trimming. The table records fewer than 250,000 clones, approximately 89% of them present only once. The CDR3 consists of 17 residues. Germline V CDR1 and CDR2: SGDLS, YYNGEE. The V and J ends lost 6 bases and 0 bases respectively, with 21 bases between them. The clonotype was recovered from a woman in her thirties or forties with acute or convalescent COVID-19. Source material: peripheral blood. J is TRBJ1-2 and V is TRBV9, with D tentatively TRBD1 (6 bases). This CDR3 reads CASTRSLEGGANYGYTF. CDR3 nucleotides: TGTGCCAGCACGCGTAGCTTGGAAGGGGGAGCTAACTATGGCTACACCTTC.